This is a list of T cell receptor beta chains from one sample in a study of T cell repertoires in cytomegalovirus infection. TCRdb called the reads again in MiXCR, with one record for every CDR3 protein. The sample yields some 920,000 distinct CDR3 sequences, less than 40% seen once. The antigens for these receptors are not known. This specimen was cultured CD8+ T cells from PBMCs, taken from culture after CMV antigen stimulation. The receptors come from a human donor in good health (CMV status not recorded). Some clones in this sample may be carry-over from other donors' samples. Both conserved end residues are part of each CDR3. A D gene is named only where the DNA matches it firmly. Size is omitted from some rows. Given values are once, few, many or a class for expanded clones.

clone_size	v_call	j_call	d_call	cdr3_aa	cdr3_nt
.	TRBV5-6	TRBJ1-2	.	CASSLGYSLPTFPF	TGTGCCAGCAGCTTGGGTTACAGCTTACCGACCTTCCCCTTC
.	TRBV29-1	TRBJ1-2	.	CSVLSPGGGAYGYTF	TGCAGCGTCCTCTCTCCTGGCGGGGGCGCGTATGGCTACACCTTC
many	TRBV7-6	TRBJ1-1	.	CASSSRPGTEAFF	TGTGCCAGCAGCTCCCGGCCTGGCACTGAAGCTTTCTTT
few	TRBV5-4	TRBJ1-2	TRBD1	CASSLETGGNGYTF	TGTGCCAGCAGCTTGGAGACAGGGGGTAACGGCTACACCTTC
.	TRBV7-6	TRBJ1-2	TRBD1	CASSLGGDSYGYTF	TGTGCCAGCAGCTTAGGGGGGGACAGCTATGGCTACACCTTC
.	TRBV14	TRBJ2-5	TRBD2	CASSLRTSGGVGYQETQYF	TGTGCCAGCAGCCTCCGGACTAGCGGGGGAGTCGGGTACCAAGAGACCCAGTACTTC
few	TRBV12-3/TRBV12-4	TRBJ1-2	.	CASSSHTYYGYTF	TGTGCCAGCAGTTCCCATACTTACTATGGCTACACCTTC
few	TRBV6-1	TRBJ1-3	.	CASSEEGGRSSGNTIYF	TGTGCCAGCAGTGAAGAGGGGGGCAGGAGCTCTGGAAACACCATATATTTT
.	TRBV5-8	TRBJ1-2	TRBD1	CASSSDRVYYGYTF	TGTGCCAGCAGCTCGGACAGGGTATACTATGGCTACACCTTC
.	TRBV11-1	TRBJ2-5	.	CASSLFVPAGSVRETQYF	TGTGCCAGCAGCTTATTTGTTCCAGCGGGCTCCGTCCGAGAGACCCAGTACTTC
.	TRBV6-5	TRBJ2-1	TRBD2	CASSWGGGAGVEQFF	TGTGCCAGCAGTTGGGGCGGGGGGGCCGGGGTTGAGCAGTTCTTC
.	TRBV27	TRBJ2-3	TRBD1	CASSFRDRPTDTQYF	TGTGCCAGCAGTTTCCGGGACAGACCCACAGATACGCAGTATTTT
few	TRBV12-3/TRBV12-4	TRBJ2-3	TRBD2	CASSLASGGARDTQYF	TGTGCCAGCAGTTTGGCTAGCGGGGGGGCAAGAGATACGCAGTATTTT
many	TRBV7-6	TRBJ2-5	TRBD2	CASSLAGGGETQYF	TGTGCCAGCAGCTTAGCTGGCGGGGGAGAGACCCAGTACTTC
.	TRBV7-9	TRBJ2-3	.	CVSSWGTDTQYF	TGTGTCAGCAGCTGGGGGACAGATACGCAGTATTTT
few	TRBV5-4	TRBJ1-5	TRBD1	CASSRGQVPAPSNQPQHF	TGTGCCAGCAGCAGGGGACAGGTCCCCGCTCCTAGCAATCAGCCCCAGCATTTT
.	TRBV13	TRBJ2-2	TRBD2	CASSSTGGSTGELFF	TGTGCCAGCAGCTCCACGGGGGGAAGCACCGGGGAGCTGTTTTTT
many	TRBV7-6	TRBJ2-3	.	CASSLTGRGDTQYF	TGTGCCAGCAGCTTGACGGGGCGAGGAGATACGCAGTATTTT
.	TRBV27	TRBJ1-5	.	CASKGSQGGNQPQHF	TGTGCCAGCAAGGGGTCACAGGGAGGCAATCAGCCCCAGCATTTT
few	TRBV6-2/TRBV6-3	TRBJ2-1	.	CASSYSASLANEQFF	TGTGCCAGCAGTTACTCCGCCAGCCTAGCCAATGAGCAGTTCTTC
few	TRBV12-3/TRBV12-4	TRBJ2-2	.	CASSLVLPGSYTGELFF	TGTGCCAGCAGTTTAGTTCTTCCGGGCAGCTACACCGGGGAGCTGTTTTTT
.	TRBV29-1	TRBJ1-2	TRBD1	CSAQGEEDYGYTF	TGCAGCGCCCAGGGGGAGGAGGACTATGGCTACACCTTC
.	TRBV28	TRBJ2-3	.	CASSAGMGTDTQYF	TGTGCCAGCTCCGCGGGGATGGGCACAGATACGCAGTATTTT
.	TRBV5-1	TRBJ2-2	.	CASSLASANTGELFF	TGCGCCAGCAGCCTGGCGTCAGCGAACACCGGGGAGCTGTTTTTT
once	TRBV4-3	TRBJ2-3	TRBD2	CASSQDSGGPPDTQYF	TGCGCCAGCAGCCAAGATTCGGGGGGGCCCCCAGATACGCAGTATTTT
many	TRBV7-2	TRBJ1-2	.	CASSNIELYGYTF	TGTGCCAGCAGCAACATAGAACTATACGGCTACACCTTC
.	TRBV27	TRBJ2-1	.	CASSSPSQGTEQFF	TGTGCCAGCAGTTCCCCCTCTCAGGGGACTGAGCAGTTCTTC
many	TRBV7-8	TRBJ2-1	TRBD2	CASSPLSGGFYNEQFF	TGTGCCAGCAGCCCCCTTTCGGGGGGGTTTTACAATGAGCAGTTCTTC
.	TRBV19	TRBJ1-6	.	CASSTGSRGIPLHF	TGTGCCAGTAGTACAGGGTCGAGAGGGATCCCCCTCCACTTT
.	TRBV12-3/TRBV12-4	TRBJ1-3	.	CTSSGGGNSGNTIYF	TGTACCAGCAGTGGGGGAGGGAACTCTGGAAACACCATATATTTT
many	TRBV4-1	TRBJ1-5	.	CASSQEGQPQHF	TGCGCCAGCAGCCAAGAGGGTCAGCCCCAGCATTTT
.	TRBV28	TRBJ1-1	.	CASSSRTVPDMNTEAFF	TGTGCCAGCAGTTCCAGGACAGTCCCTGATATGAACACTGAAGCTTTCTTT
few	TRBV11-2	TRBJ2-2	.	CASSPWRRGLLTGELFF	TGTGCCAGCAGCCCGTGGAGGCGGGGGCTCTTAACCGGGGAGCTGTTTTTT
.	TRBV7-2	TRBJ2-2	.	CASIKTGELFF	TGTGCCAGCATCAAAACTGGGGAGCTGTTTTTT
.	TRBV2	TRBJ2-1	.	CAVVYGAPEQFF	TGTGCCGTGGTATACGGGGCCCCCGAGCAGTTCTTC
.	TRBV5-8	TRBJ1-4	.	CASSDYFRDSEDEKLFF	TGTGCCAGCAGCGACTACTTTCGGGACTCGGAAGATGAAAAACTGTTTTTT
.	TRBV6-5	TRBJ1-3	.	CASSGQFSPNVKYF	TGTGCCAGCAGCGGACAGTTTTCCCCAAACGTCAAATATTTT
many	TRBV2	TRBJ2-4	TRBD2	CASSGAGLQNIQYF	TGTGCCAGCAGCGGAGCGGGGTTACAAAACATTCAGTACTTC
few	TRBV12-3/TRBV12-4	TRBJ1-2	.	CASSLGSVRGYTF	TGTGCCAGCAGCCTCGGCTCTGTCAGAGGCTACACCTTC
few	TRBV7-9	TRBJ2-2	.	CASNTIPGGELFF	TGTGCCAGCAATACTATCCCGGGCGGGGAGCTGTTTTTT